These 4 T cell receptor beta chains were sequenced from one sample in a study of T cell responses to AZD1222 COVID-19 vaccine. Produced via immunoSEQ multiplex PCR; TCRdb's table is partial and in-frame only. The repertoire holds about 72,000 clones, with around 89% as singletons. The sample was peripheral blood, taken 28 days after the second AZD1222 dose. The receptors stem from an adult who received the AZD1222 COVID-19 vaccine.

The V gene is TRBV7-2, the J gene TRBJ2-1, with 14 bases that match TRBD2. V was clipped by 4 bases and J by 8 bases; unmatched bases: 7. Germline V lookup: CDR1 SGHTA, CDR2 FQGNSA. This CDR3 comprises 16 residues. The CDR3 is CASSSGLAGGGDEQFF. Here the CDR3 DNA reads TGTGCCAGCAGCTCCGGACTAGCGGGAGGAGGCGATGAGCAGTTCTTC.

V and J are TRBV20-1 and TRBJ1-5; the D is unclear. Per the germline V gene, CDR1 is DFQATT and CDR2 is SNEGSKA (reference sequence). The CDR3 totals 13 residues. Trimming left V 3 bases short and J 5 bases short, with 11 bases between. The CDR3, as DNA: TGCAGTGCTAGTTTGCAGTCTGATCAGCCCCAGCATTTT. Its protein is CSASLQSDQPQHF.

V is TRBV7-2 and J is TRBJ1-5; 11 bases fit TRBD1. The CDR3 sequence is 13 residues long. J gave up 12 bases and V 5 bases, and 6 bases lay outside the gene matches. Germline loops: CDR1 SGHTA, CDR2 FQGNSA. The CDR3 here is CASSQRDRGFQHF. CDR3 DNA: TGTGCCAGCAGCCAACGGGACAGGGGGTTCCAGCATTTT.

The V gene is TRBV29-1, the J gene TRBJ2-7; the D gene could be TRBD1 or TRBD2 (5 bases each). The CDR3 runs 13 residues. V was shortened by 4 bases and J by 3 bases, with 13 bases between the two germline ends. Germline assignment: CDR1 SQVTM and CDR2 ANQGSEA. The chain's CDR3 is CSVVVGVGYEQYF. For the CDR3, the DNA is TGCAGCGTTGTAGTGGGGGTGGGCTACGAGCAGTACTTC.